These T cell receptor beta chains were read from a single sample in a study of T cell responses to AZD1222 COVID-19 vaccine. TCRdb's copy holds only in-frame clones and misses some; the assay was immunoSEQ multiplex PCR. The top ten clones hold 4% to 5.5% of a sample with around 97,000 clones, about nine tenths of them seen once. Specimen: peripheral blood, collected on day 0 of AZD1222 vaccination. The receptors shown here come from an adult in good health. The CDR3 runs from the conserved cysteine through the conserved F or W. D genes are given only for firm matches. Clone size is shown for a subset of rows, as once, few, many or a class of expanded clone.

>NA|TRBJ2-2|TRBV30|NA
TGTGCCTGGGGTCGGACAGCGAACACCGGGGAGCTGTTTTTT
CAWGRTANTGELFF
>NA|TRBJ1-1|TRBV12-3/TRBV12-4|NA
TGTGCCAGCAGTTTCTCAGGGGAAGCTTTCTTT
CASSFSGEAFF
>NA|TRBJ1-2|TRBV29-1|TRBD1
TGCAGCTCGGGACAGGCTGGCGTCTACACCTTC
CSSGQAGVYTF
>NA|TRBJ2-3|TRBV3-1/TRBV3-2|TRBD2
TGTGCCAGCAGCCCAAAGCGGGGGGCGGGCACAGATACGCAGTATTTT
CASSPKRGAGTDTQYF
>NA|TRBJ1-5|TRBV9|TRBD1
TGTGCCAGCAGCGCAACGACAGGGGATCAGCCCCAGCATTTT
CASSATTGDQPQHF
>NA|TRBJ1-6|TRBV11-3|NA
TGTGCCAGCAGCCAACGCAGGGGTCGGGGCCAAAATTCACCCCTCCACTTT
CASSQRRGRGQNSPLHF
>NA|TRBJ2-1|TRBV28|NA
TGTGCCAGCATAGGCAGCTCCTACAATGAGCAGTTCTTC
CASIGSSYNEQFF
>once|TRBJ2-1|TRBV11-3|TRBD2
TGTGCCAGCAGCCACTATGGCGGGACTAGCGGGGACCACTACAATGAGCAGTTCTTC
CASSHYGGTSGDHYNEQFF
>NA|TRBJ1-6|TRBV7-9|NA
TGTGCCAGCAGCTCCGGAGAAAGCTCCTATAATTCACCCCTCCACTTT
CASSSGESSYNSPLHF
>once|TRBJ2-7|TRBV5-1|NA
TGCGCCAGCAGGGCGGACGGCTACGAGCAGTACTTC
CASRADGYEQYF
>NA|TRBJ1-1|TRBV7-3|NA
TGTGCCAGCAGCCCAATTGGGGGGAGGAACACTGAAGCTTTCTTT
CASSPIGGRNTEAFF
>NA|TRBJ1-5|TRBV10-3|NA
TGTGCCATCAGTGCTGGGACGGCCGGCGAAAGGCATTTT
CAISAGTAGERHF
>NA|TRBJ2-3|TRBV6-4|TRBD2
TGTGCCAGCAGTGAAGCTAGCGGGGGGGCAACAGATACGCAGTATTTT
CASSEASGGATDTQYF
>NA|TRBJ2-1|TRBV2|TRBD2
TGTGCCAGCGGAGGACTAGCGAGCTCCTACAATGAGCAGTTCTTC
CASGGLASSYNEQFF
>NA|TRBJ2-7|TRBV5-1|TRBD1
TGCGCCAGCAGCCCGGGACAGCCACTTGCCAGAGGAGAGCAGTACTTC
CASSPGQPLARGEQYF
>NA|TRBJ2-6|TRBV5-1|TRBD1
TGCGCCAGCAGCACTCAGTACAGGGGCTCCACCTCTGGGGCCAACGTCCTGACTTTC
CASSTQYRGSTSGANVLTF
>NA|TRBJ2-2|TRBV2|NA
TGTGCCAGTAAAGACAGGTGGACCGGGGAGCTGTTTTTT
CASKDRWTGELFF
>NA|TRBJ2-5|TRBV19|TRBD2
TGTGCCAGTAACCGGGGGACTAGCGGACAAGAGACCCAGTACTTC
CASNRGTSGQETQYF
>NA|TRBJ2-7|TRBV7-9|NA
TGTGCCAGCAGCCCCAGGACGGGCGAGCAGTACTTC
CASSPRTGEQYF
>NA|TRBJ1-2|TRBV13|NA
TGTGCCAGCAGCTTAGGAGGCCAGGGCCCATCCTATGGCTACACCTTC
CASSLGGQGPSYGYTF
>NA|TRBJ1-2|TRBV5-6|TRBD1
TGTGCCAGCAGCATGGGGACAGGGCAACCTAACTATGGCTACACCTTC
CASSMGTGQPNYGYTF
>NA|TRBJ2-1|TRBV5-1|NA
TGCGCCAGCCGGCAGCTCCCCCTCAATGAGCAGTTCTTC
CASRQLPLNEQFF
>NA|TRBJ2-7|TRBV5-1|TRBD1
TGCGCCAGCAGCTTGGACAGGGGGATGAGGGAGCAGTACTTC
CASSLDRGMREQYF
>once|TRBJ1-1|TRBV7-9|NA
TGTGCCAGCAGCTTATTTCAGGAAGGCACTGAAGCTTTCTTT
CASSLFQEGTEAFF
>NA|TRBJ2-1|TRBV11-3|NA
TGTGCCAGCAGCTCGAGGGTCTTGAGTGAGCAGTTCTTC
CASSSRVLSEQFF
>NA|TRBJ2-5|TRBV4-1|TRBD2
TGCGCCAGCAGCCAAGCCCGGGCTAGCGGGGCACAGGGGCAAGAGACCCAGTACTTC
CASSQARASGAQGQETQYF
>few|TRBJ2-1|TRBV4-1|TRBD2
TGCGCCAGCAGCCAACCCCGACTAGCGGGGGGCCAAAGCTCCTACAATGAGCAGTTCTTC
CASSQPRLAGGQSSYNEQFF
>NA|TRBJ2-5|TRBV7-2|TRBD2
TGTGCCAGCAGCTTCGCTTCCAGCGGGGCAGCAGAGACCCAGTACTTC
CASSFASSGAAETQYF
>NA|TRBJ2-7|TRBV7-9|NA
TGTGCCAGCAGCTCGCGGACAATCCGAGGGCGCTACGAGCAGTACTTC
CASSSRTIRGRYEQYF
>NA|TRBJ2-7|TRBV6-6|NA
TGTGCCAGCAGTCAACGACAGACAACCTACGAGCAGTACTTC
CASSQRQTTYEQYF
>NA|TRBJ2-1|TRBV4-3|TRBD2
TGCGCCAGCAGCCAAGATTTCCGGGGGGGCATTGAGCAGTTCTTC
CASSQDFRGGIEQFF
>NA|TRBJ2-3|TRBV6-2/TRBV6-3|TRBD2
TGTGCCAGCAGTTACCTGGCTAGCGGGAGCACAGATACGCAGTATTTT
CASSYLASGSTDTQYF
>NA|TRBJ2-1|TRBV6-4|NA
TGTGCCAGCAGTGACTCGAGCGTCTCCAATGAGCAGTTCTTC
CASSDSSVSNEQFF
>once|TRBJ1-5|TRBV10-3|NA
TGTGCCATCAGTGAAGGGGTAAGAGGTCAGCCCCAGCATTTT
CAISEGVRGQPQHF
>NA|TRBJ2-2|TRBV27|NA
TGTGCCAGCAGTTTCGGACAGTCCACCGGGGAGCTGTTTTTT
CASSFGQSTGELFF
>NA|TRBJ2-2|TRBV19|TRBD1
TGTGCCAGTAGTAAGCAGGGGGCGACCACCGGGGAGCTGTTTTTT
CASSKQGATTGELFF
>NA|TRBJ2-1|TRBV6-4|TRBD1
TGTGCCAGCAGGAACGGGACAGGGGGGAGTGAGCAGTTCTTC
CASRNGTGGSEQFF
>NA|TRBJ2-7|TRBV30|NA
TGTGCCTGGAGTGTCTTCAGGGCCTACGAGCAGTACTTC
CAWSVFRAYEQYF
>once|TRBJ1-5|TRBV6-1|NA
TGTGCCAGCAGTGAGAACCATGCTGATCAGCCCCAGCATTTT
CASSENHADQPQHF
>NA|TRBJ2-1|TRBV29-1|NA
TGCAGCGTTGCGGCAGGGGGGAATGAGCAGTTCTTC
CSVAAGGNEQFF
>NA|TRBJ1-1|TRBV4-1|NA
TGCGCCAGCAGCCAAGATGGCGGCCTCATCATGGGGGACACTGAAGCTTTCTTT
CASSQDGGLIMGDTEAFF
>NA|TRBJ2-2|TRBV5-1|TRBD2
TGCGCCAGCAGCGTGACGCCGGGACTAGCGGCCGGGGAGCTGTTTTTT
CASSVTPGLAAGELFF
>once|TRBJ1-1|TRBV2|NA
TGTGCCAGCGGGGGGCTAGTCGAAGCTTTCTTT
CASGGLVEAFF
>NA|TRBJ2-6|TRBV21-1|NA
TGTGCCAGCAGCGCCCAGTCTGGGGCCAACGTCCTGACTTTC
CASSAQSGANVLTF
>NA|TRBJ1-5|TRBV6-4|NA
TGTGCCACCCGACCCGGGCAGCCCCAGCATTTT
CATRPGQPQHF
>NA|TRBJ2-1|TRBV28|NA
TGTGCCAGCAGTCTAATCAGGGGTCCCTACAATGAGCAGTTCTTC
CASSLIRGPYNEQFF
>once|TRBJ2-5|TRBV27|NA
TGTGCCAGCAGGCAACGCTATGATTTGATTGTGGAGACCCAGTACTTC
CASRQRYDLIVETQYF
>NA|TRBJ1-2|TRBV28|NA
TGTGCCAGCAGTTTAGCGTTCGGGGTAACTGGTGGCTACACCTTC
CASSLAFGVTGGYTF
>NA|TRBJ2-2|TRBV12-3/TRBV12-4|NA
TGTGCCAGCAGTTTATGGGGGGCCGGGGAGCTGTTTTTT
CASSLWGAGELFF
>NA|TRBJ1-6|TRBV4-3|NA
TGCGCCAGCAGCCGATGGGGAATAATCGACGGCATGAATTCACCCCTCCACTTT
CASSRWGIIDGMNSPLHF
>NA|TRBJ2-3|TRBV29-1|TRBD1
TGCAGCGCTGTAGACAGGGGGAGCACAGATACGCAGTATTTT
CSAVDRGSTDTQYF
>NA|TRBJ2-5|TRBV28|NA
TGTGCCAGCGAATCGGGACAACAAGAGACCCAGTACTTC
CASESGQQETQYF
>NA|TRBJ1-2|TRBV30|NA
TGTGCCTGGAGACGAAGGCAGACGGACTATGGCTACACCTTC
CAWRRRQTDYGYTF